The sequence of this TCR beta chain was determined in a study of preoperative IRX-2 immunotherapy in early breast cancer. TCRdb's copy holds only in-frame clones and misses some; the assay was immunoSEQ multiplex PCR. The sample contains 20,000 to 30,000 clones, 75% of which appear only once. Treatment denoted: preoperative locoregional IRX-2 cytokine immunotherapy. Preoperative locoregional IRX-2 cytokine immunotherapy was tested in the phase Ib source study. Germline values: CDR1 SGHNT, CDR2 YENEEA. V lost 3 bases and J lost 5, with 15 bases in between. This CDR3 region has 15 residues. The sample in question was lymph node tissue, obtained after IRX-2 immunotherapy. This receptor was taken from a human donor with breast cancer. The rearrangement uses TRBV11-3 and TRBJ2-3, with a weak D call TRBD2 (6 bases). Here the CDR3 DNA reads TGTGCCAGCAGCTTGGGGTCTAGCGATGGAGATACGCAGTATTTT. This encodes CASSLGSSDGDTQYF. Together with reference TRBV11-3 and TRBJ2-3, the CDR3 gives the full variable domain: EAGVVQSPRYKIIEKKQPVAFWCNPISGHNTLYWYLQNLGQGPELLIRYENEEAVDDSQLPKDRFSAERLKGVDSTLKIQPAELGDSAVYLCASSLGSSDGDTQYFGPGTRLTVL.